This TCR beta chain emerged from a study of blood T cell repertoires in COVID-19. Study overall: The United States, Italy and Spain supplied acute and convalescent COVID-19 samples. Sources were T cells, B-cell-depleted T cells, or PBMCs; the material itself was cDNA or gDNA.

Trimming stripped 6 bases from V and 3 bases from J, with 10 bases between. Germline V gene data show CDR1 as KGHDR and CDR2 as SFDVKD. The CDR3 contains 13 residues. Authors' methods: Amplified reference gene primers provided the basis for estimating nucleated cell counts. The protocol was immunoSEQ multiplex PCR, while the TCRdb copy is restricted to in-frame clones and leaves out a portion. V and J calls and clone size come straight from that table; D and trimming were deduced from the DNA. This table has 100,000 to 120,000 clones, 70% to 80% appearing once. This clonotype originated in a woman in her sixties or seventies with acute or convalescent COVID-19. The chain couples TRBV24-1 to TRBJ1-1; D possibly corresponds to TRBD1 (5 bases). Input material: peripheral blood. The CDR3 DNA is TGTGCCACCAGTTCAGGGTTGCACACTGAAGCTTTCTTT. Translating it yields CATSSGLHTEAFF.